The 25 T cell receptor beta chains below all came from one sample that was sequenced in a study of CD8 T cells in ankylosing spondylitis. TCRdb independently ran MiXCR on the 5' RACE reads; one entry per CDR3 protein. The sample contains a few hundred thousand distinct CDR3 sequences, around 20% of which appear only once. Study findings and constraints: What appeared characteristic of ankylosing spondylitis blood was a TCR beta motif of 7 or 8 highly homologous variants.

For these receptors, no antigen is known. Material for sequencing was blood, either unsorted or a sorted T cell fraction (not recorded which). All receptors come from a male donor with ankylosing spondylitis.

The genes are TRBV28 and TRBJ2-4; D is uncertain. The germline V gene encodes CDR1 MDHEN and CDR2 SYDVKM. The CDR3 sequence is 13 residues long. Trimming removed 5 bases at V and 11 bases at J, with 16 bases between. CDR3 bases: TGTGCCAGCAGTCAAGAGACCCGGACGGTTCAGTACTTC. Amino acid sequence: CASSQETRTVQYF.

V is TRBV9 and J is TRBJ2-7; tentative D call: TRBD1 (6 bases). V dropped 2 bases and J dropped 0 bases, with 6 bases sitting between them. Germline CDR1 SGDLS, CDR2 YYNGEE. The CDR3 runs to 13 residues. CDR3 nucleotides: TGTGCCAGCAGCGTGGGGGCCTCCTACGAGCAGTACTTC. It encodes CASSVGASYEQYF.

This clonotype was seen more than once but under ten times. The DNA for the CDR3 is TGCGCCAGCAGCTTGGCCAGACCGGCTAGCGGGAGGTTGAGCGAGCAGTTCTTC. Encoded protein: CASSLARPASGRLSEQFF. The V gene is TRBV5-1, the J gene TRBJ2-1, with 11 bases that match TRBD2. Germline V gives CDR1 SGHRS, CDR2 YFSETQ. The CDR3 length is 18 residues. Trimming at V came to 0 bases and at J to 10 bases, leaving 15 bases not matched to a gene.

This clonotype appeared a few times. V and J are TRBV7-9 and TRBJ2-1; D is perhaps TRBD1 or TRBD2 (5 bases each). V was shortened by 3 bases and J by 14 bases, with 20 bases between the two germline ends. The CDR3 totals 14 residues. In germline, CDR1 is SEHNR, CDR2 FQNEAQ (reference sequence). CDR3 sequence reads: CASSLIWVGAGKFF. CDR3 nucleotide sequence: TGTGCCAGCAGCTTGATTTGGGTCGGGGCCGGGAAGTTCTTC.

J is TRBJ2-7 and V is TRBV6-5, with TRBD1 matching 7 bases. Germline CDR1 is MNHEY and CDR2 is SVGAGI. CDR3 length: 14 amino acids. The ends lost 0 bases at V and 6 bases at J; junction bases unmatched: 5. DNA for the CDR3: TGTGCCAGCAGTTACTCGCGACAGGGTTCCGAGCAGTACTTC. This codes for CASSYSRQGSEQYF.

This clonotype showed up just a few times. V and J are TRBV29-1 and TRBJ2-1; D gene uncertain. CDR3 size: 15 residues. Germline loops: CDR1 SQVTM, CDR2 ANQGSEA. With 5 bases removed from V and 3 bases from J, the gap between germline ends came to 17 bases. As DNA, the CDR3 is TGCAGCGTTAAAAGGCGCCCTCCTATCTACAATGAGCAGTTCTTC. This codes for CSVKRRPPIYNEQFF.

The V and J genes are TRBV6-1 and TRBJ1-5, with D unresolved. There are 15 residues in the CDR3. From germline, CDR1 is MNHNS and CDR2 SASEGT. V lost 9 bases, J lost 1 base, and 16 bases lay in between. The CDR3 here is CARMTVGISNQPQHF. The CDR3 DNA reads as TGTGCCAGGATGACCGTTGGTATAAGCAATCAGCCCCAGCATTTT.

In its sample, this clonotype was seen a few times. The chain joins TRBV27 to TRBJ2-1, with TRBD1 matching over 11 bases. This CDR3 contains 18 residues. Per the germline V gene, CDR1 is MNHEY and CDR2 is SMNVEV (reference sequence). The ends lost 2 bases at V and 8 bases at J; junction bases unmatched: 14. The DNA of the CDR3 is TGTGCCAGCAGTTTAAAACTATTAAGGACAGGGGGCAAGGATGAGCAGTTCTTC. Translated: CASSLKLLRTGGKDEQFF.

This clonotype has just a few counts. The chain uses TRBV30 and TRBJ2-1; D unresolved. The V end lost 1 base, the J end lost 0 bases, and 10 bases lay between the germline ends. The CDR3 spans 15 residues. The germline V gene has CDR1 GTSNPN and CDR2 SVGIG (reference sequence). CDR3 amino acids: CAWSADWSSYNEQFF. In nucleotides, the CDR3 is TGTGCCTGGAGTGCTGACTGGAGCTCCTACAATGAGCAGTTCTTC.

This clonotype was counted only a few times. The genes are TRBV12-3 or TRBV12-4 and TRBJ1-1; no clear D gene. The CDR3 totals 12 residues. Trimming removed 6 bases from V and 1 base from J, with 6 bases in between. This chain's CDR3 is CASRTENTEAFF. In nucleotides, the CDR3 is TGTGCCAGCAGGACCGAGAACACTGAAGCTTTCTTT.

The rearrangement joins TRBV9 to TRBJ2-6; a possible D gene is TRBD1 (5 bases). CDR1 and CDR2 (germline): SGDLS, YYNGEE. Trimming cost V 3 bases and J 2 bases, with 18 bases left between them. This CDR3 spans 18 amino acids. CDR3 in DNA: TGTGCCAGCAGCGCGCCATCTAAATGGGGCGCTGGGGCCAACGTCCTGACTTTC. Residues: CASSAPSKWGAGANVLTF.

This clonotype has at least ten counts. The chain recombines TRBV12-3 or TRBV12-4 with TRBJ1-2; TRBD1 aligns across 8 bases. Trimming took 6 bases from V and 2 from J; bases not matched to a gene: 2. The CDR3 is 13 amino acids. The CDR3 DNA reads as TGTGCCAGCAGACAGGGGGTGAACTATGGCTACACCTTC. This encodes CASRQGVNYGYTF.

This clonotype was detected a few times. As DNA, the CDR3 is TGCGCCAGCAGTCCCGGGACTCTGAACACCGGGGAGCTGTTTTTT. The encoded protein is CASSPGTLNTGELFF. The chain uses TRBV4-1 and TRBJ2-2; possibly TRBD2 for D (6 bases). The CDR3 loop spans 15 amino acids. Per the germline V gene, CDR1 is MGHRA and CDR2 is YSYEKL. The V gene lost 6 bases and the J gene lost 1 base, with 12 bases spanning the gap.

This clonotype was seen only a few times. The chain is built from TRBV5-4 and TRBJ2-2; maybe TRBD2 (7 bases). The CDR3 loop spans 15 amino acids. From germline, CDR1 is SGHNT and CDR2 YYREEE (reference sequence). Trimming pared 4 bases from V and 4 bases from J, leaving 14 bases between. CDR3 DNA: TGTGCCAGCAGCCTCGCGGGGGCGGGCACCGGGGAGCTGTTTTTT. Translation gives CASSLAGAGTGELFF.

This clonotype turned up a few times. The CDR3 DNA reads TGTGCCAGCAGCTGGACAGGTTTGGGGAACACTGAAGCTTTCTTT. This sequence encodes CASSWTGLGNTEAFF. The rearrangement uses TRBV27 and TRBJ1-1, with 7 bases fitting TRBD1. The V gene's germline CDR1 is MNHEY and CDR2 SMNVEV (reference sequence). The CDR3 covers 15 residues. V trimming: 6 bases; J trimming: 1 base; junction bases outside the gene matches: 8.

This clonotype was seen only a few times. The CDR3: CASSQDVEGGDTQYF. The CDR3 nucleotides read TGCGCCAGCAGCCAAGATGTGGAGGGCGGGGATACGCAGTATTTT. The V and J genes are TRBV4-1 and TRBJ2-3, with TRBD2 as a possible D gene (6 bases). The CDR3 runs to 15 residues. With 0 bases removed from V and 6 bases from J, the gap between germline ends came to 13 bases. Germline V gene data show CDR1 as MGHRA and CDR2 as YSYEKL.

This clonotype was counted ten times or more. The J gene is TRBJ2-7, the V gene TRBV7-9; TRBD1 aligns across 11 bases. Germline V gene data show CDR1 as SEHNR and CDR2 as FQNEAQ (reference sequence). V trimming: 5 bases; J trimming: 4 bases; junction bases outside the gene matches: 10. This CDR3 spans 16 amino acids. CDR3 sequence reads: CASSLSGTGGLYEQYF. CDR3 nucleotide sequence: TGTGCCAGCAGCCTTTCCGGGACAGGGGGTCTGTACGAGCAGTACTTC.

This clonotype was detected a few times. The chain recombines TRBV13 with TRBJ2-3; 8 positions match TRBD1. This CDR3 is 15 amino acids long. The germline V gene encodes CDR1 PRHDT and CDR2 FYEKMQ (reference sequence). V trimming: 4 bases; J trimming: 5 bases; junction bases outside the gene matches: 8. The CDR3 sequence: CASSSRTGLRDTQYF. The CDR3 coding sequence is TGTGCCAGCAGCTCACGGACAGGGTTGAGAGATACGCAGTATTTT.

This clonotype was seen many times. V and J are TRBV9 and TRBJ1-1; TRBD1 agrees at 7 bases. CDR1 is SGDLS and CDR2 is YYNGEE in the germline V gene. The J segment lost 0 bases and the V segment lost 0 bases, leaving 2 bases of the junction unmatched. CDR3 length equals 15 residues. The CDR3 is CASSVGDSLNTEAFF. CDR3 nucleotides: TGTGCCAGCAGCGTAGGGGACAGCCTGAACACTGAAGCTTTCTTT.

The rearrangement joins TRBV7-9 to TRBJ2-3; the match to TRBD1 covers 9 bases. V was pared by 2 bases and J by 6 bases, with 3 bases of the junction left unmatched. Germline-derived CDR1 and CDR2 are SEHNR and FQNEAQ (reference sequence). The CDR3 spans 14 residues. This CDR3 reads CASSLRDRADTQYF. For the CDR3, the DNA is TGTGCCAGCAGCTTAAGGGACAGGGCTGATACGCAGTATTTT.

The table lists this clonotype with a few counts. The V call is TRBV4-2, the J call TRBJ2-7, with TRBD1 identical over 7 bases. This CDR3 contains 14 residues. Trimming removed 4 bases from V and 2 bases from J; junction bases left unmatched: 5. Germline V lookup: CDR1 LGHNA, CDR2 YNFKEQ. The CDR3 nucleotides read TGTGCCAGCAGCCCCGGACAGGAAGCCTACGAGCAGTACTTC. Encoded protein: CASSPGQEAYEQYF.

This chain links TRBV27 with TRBJ1-1; D is unclear. The length of the CDR3 is 15 residues. The V gene lost 0 bases and the J gene lost 4 bases, with 12 bases spanning the gap. Germline values: CDR1 MNHEY, CDR2 SMNVEV (reference sequence). Here the CDR3 DNA reads TGTGCCAGCAGTTTATCCTCCTGGGCCCTCACTGAAGCTTTCTTT. Translation gives CASSLSSWALTEAFF.

This clonotype was detected only a few times. This chain joins TRBV7-8 and TRBJ2-7; D call uncertain. The germline CDR1 and CDR2 sequences are SGHVS and FQNEAQ. The CDR3 is 15 amino acids. Trimming pared 3 bases from V and 5 bases from J, leaving 17 bases between. This chain's CDR3 is CASSFPLGRVDEQYF. The CDR3 bases are TGTGCCAGCAGCTTCCCGTTGGGTCGGGTCGACGAGCAGTACTTC.

The V gene is TRBV24-1, the J gene TRBJ2-1, with TRBD2 as a possible D gene (5 bases). The V and J ends lost 4 bases and 8 bases respectively, with 8 bases between them. Germline CDR1 KGHDR, CDR2 SFDVKD. This CDR3 is 12 amino acids long. The CDR3 reads CATSELEDEQFF. In DNA, the CDR3 is TGTGCCACCAGTGAACTGGAGGATGAGCAGTTCTTC.

This clonotype has a handful of counts. V gene TRBV7-6 combines with J gene TRBJ2-3; 7 nucleotides agree with TRBD2. Trimming took 0 bases from V and 1 from J; bases not matched to a gene: 7. The CDR3 has 17 amino acids. Looked up from germline, CDR1 is SGHVS and CDR2 is FNYEAQ. This CDR3 reads CASSLALAESRTDTQYF. The CDR3, as DNA: TGTGCCAGCAGCTTAGCGCTAGCGGAGTCCCGCACAGATACGCAGTATTTT.